The clone carrying this T cell receptor beta chain was found many times. Its specificity is not known. This sample is drawn from a study of T-cell reconstitution after alpha-beta-depleted transplantation in children. Study-level results: T-cell counts and diversity at one year following transplant were attributed mainly to newly produced T cells. Two months or so post-transplant, alpha-beta T cells reportedly derived from several hundred expanded graft clones. From surviving recipient T cells and thymic progenitors came the high day-60 TCRbeta diversity observed in some patients.

The TCRbeta library incorporated unique molecular identifiers. TCRdb re-derived calls from the PCR reads in MiXCR, one entry per CDR3 protein. The data contain around 200,000 distinct CDR3 sequences, under 13% of them seen just once; the ten biggest clones take up over 25%. The V end was cut by 6 bases, the J end by 1 base, with 24 bases between. The CDR3 sequence is 17 residues long. Germline V gives CDR1 DFQATT, CDR2 SNEGSKA (reference sequence). The receptor's source is a child under two years old with acute myeloid leukemia, due to receive a stem cell transplant. The starting material was PBMCs, obtained before TCRalphabeta/CD19-depleted stem cell transplant. The chain carries TRBV20-1 and TRBJ2-5, with D perhaps matching TRBD2 (6 bases). For the CDR3, the DNA is TGCAGTGCCGATATTTTGAGTGGCCTAGCGCCCCAAGAGACCCAGTACTTC. It yields the protein CSADILSGLAPQETQYF.